Reported below is one T cell receptor beta chain. Its target is not known. Germline V gene data show CDR1 as MNHEY and CDR2 as SMNVEV (reference sequence). This CDR3 comprises 16 residues. Trimming took 4 bases from V and 0 from J; bases not matched to a gene: 4. Profiling relied on immunoSEQ multiplex PCR, and the TCRdb table lists in-frame clones only, not all of them. The sample holds about 93,000 clones, roughly nine tenths seen once. The data belong to a study of T cell responses to AZD1222 COVID-19 vaccine. Study-wide findings and caveats: Unmutated variant regions are reportedly the target of nearly half of TCRs that are spike-specific. Sampling that yielded the repertoires occurred only after the peak T cell response. There were vaccine-associated CD4 TCRs across spike, dominant at 160-218 and 743-854. Most donors were white British, females outnumbered males, and clonal diversity was possibly underestimated.

Here the sequenced sample was peripheral blood, taken 28 days after the second AZD1222 dose. This sequence originates from an adult who received the AZD1222 COVID-19 vaccine. J is TRBJ2-7 and V is TRBV27; 12 bases are shared with TRBD2. Written as DNA, the CDR3 is TGTGCCAGCAGTTCCCTAGCGGGGGGGAGCTCCTACGAGCAGTACTTC. The encoded protein is CASSSLAGGSSYEQYF.